The clone carrying this TCR beta chain appeared many times. This CDR3 contains 11 residues. CDR1 is MNHEY, CDR2 SMNVEV, per germline (reference sequence). The sample is drawn from a study of immune characterization of retroperitoneal liposarcoma. TCRdb processed the PCR reads anew with MiXCR; each CDR3 protein has one entry. Among 9,000 to 13,000 distinct CDR3 sequences listed, approximately 26% were seen once. Sequencing used tumor tissue. The TCR originated in a male donor with retroperitoneal liposarcoma. The chain is built from TRBV27 and TRBJ2-5; no clear D. The assigned J gene may be wrong: the sequence end matches TRBJ2-7 better. Written as DNA, the CDR3 is TGTGCCAGCAGTACCACATACGAGCAGTACTTC. Amino acids: CASSTTYEQYF.